This record concerns one T cell receptor beta chain sequence. The target antigen is unknown. A universal primer site was added by template switching, and unique molecular identifiers were carried by the cDNA. TCRdb itself ran the 5' RACE reads through MiXCR, one entry per CDR3 protein. The table records about 520,000 distinct CDR3 sequences, less than 25% of them present only once. This entry is derived from a study of identical twins. Broader study findings: It was cross-sectional statistical analysis, not following the same donors, that the conclusions relied on.

The data were also submitted as part of a second study, on T cells expressing NK-cell markers. Per that paper: HCMV seropositivity marked seven of the eight sequenced donors; one was seronegative. Over 5 donors had dominant NKG2C+ clonotypes that comprised roughly 1.0-7.5% of their CD8+ T cells.

The origin of this receptor is a woman between 18 and 29 years old in good health. Sequenced input: CD4+ T cells sorted from blood.

The CDR3 nucleotides are TGTGCCACCAGTGAGGCCGGGACAACCACGCAGTATTTT. This codes for CATSEAGTTTQYF. This chain links TRBV24-1 with TRBJ2-3, with a possible D match to TRBD1 (6 bases). CDR1 and CDR2 from the germline V gene are KGHDR and SFDVKD. The CDR3 consists of 13 residues. Trimming stripped 4 bases from V and 9 bases from J, with 13 bases between.